These 7 T cell receptor beta chains share one sample of origin, sequenced in a study of yellow fever vaccine responses in identical twins. MiXCR, applied by TCRdb to the RT-PCR reads, yields one record per CDR3 protein. The sample shows around 9,600 distinct CDR3 sequences, over 80% of them seen only once. Sequencing was performed on T cells from blood (PBMCs), unsorted or a sorted subset (not recorded which), taken before or after yellow fever vaccination (not recorded which). The source of these receptors is a woman between 18 and 30 years old who received the yellow fever vaccine.

This chain links TRBV20-1 with TRBJ1-2, with D tentatively TRBD1 (5 bases). This CDR3 is built from 13 residues. The germline gives CDR1 DFQATT, CDR2 SNEGSKA (reference sequence). Deletions cut 0 bases from V and 4 bases from J, with 9 bases between. The CDR3 DNA is TGCAGTGCTAGAGATCCGGGGGGCTATGGCTACACCTTC. The encoded protein is CSARDPGGYGYTF.

The rearrangement joins TRBV5-5 to TRBJ2-7, with no clear D. The germline V gene encodes CDR1 SGHKS and CDR2 YYEKEE (reference sequence). The CDR3 is made up of 14 amino acids. The V end was cut by 4 bases, the J end by 2 bases, with 13 bases between. The DNA for the CDR3 is TGTGCCAGCAGCGCCGGGTTCTTTGCCTACGAGCAGTACTTC. Translation gives CASSAGFFAYEQYF. The entire variable domain, with the rest obtained from reference TRBV5-5 and TRBJ2-7, is as follows: DAGVTQSPTHLIKTRGQQVTLRCSPISGHKSVSWYQQVLGQGPQFIFQYYEKEERGRGNFPDRFSARQFPNYSSELNVNALLLGDSALYLCASSAGFFAYEQYFGPGTRLTVT.

This clonotype was observed once. V and J are TRBV6-4 and TRBJ2-1, with 9 bases identical to TRBD2. This CDR3 contains 16 residues. CDR1 is MRHNA, CDR2 SNTAGT, per germline. V dropped 6 bases and J dropped 5; count of bases not matched to a gene: 11. Here the CDR3 reads CASRRLDSGGNNEQFF. The CDR3 nucleotides read TGTGCCAGCAGACGACTCGATAGCGGGGGAAACAATGAGCAGTTCTTC.

The V call is TRBV9, the J call TRBJ2-3, with D tentatively TRBD2 (6 bases). Germline V gene sequence: CDR1 SGDLS, CDR2 YYNGEE. Trimming shortened V by 3 bases and J by 1 base, and 9 bases separated the two germline ends. CDR3 length: 14 residues. CDR3 bases: TGTGCCAGCAGCGAGCGGGTGCGCACAGATACGCAGTATTTT. This gives the protein CASSERVRTDTQYF. The full variable domain, in which reference TRBV9 and TRBJ2-3 provide the parts outside the CDR3, is DSGVTQTPKHLITATGQRVTLRCSPRSGDLSVYWYQQSLDQGLQFLIQYYNGEERAKGNILERFSAQQFPDLHSELNLSSLELGDSALYFCASSERVRTDTQYFGPGTRLTVL.

A note on this clonotype: The germline gene is not matched at one end of the junction; a read error may be the cause. This sequence joins TRBV29-1 and TRBJ2-1; D remains ambiguous. The CDR3 is made up of 10 amino acids. Per germline, CDR1 SQVTM and CDR2 ANQGSEA. Here the CDR3 DNA reads TGCAGCGAACACAACCCCGATATGTCCTTC. The encoded protein is CSEHNPDMSF.

The chain recombines TRBV11-1 with TRBJ2-3, with TRBD2 identical over 7 bases. The germline gives CDR1 SGHAT, CDR2 FQDESV (reference sequence). The CDR3 covers 15 residues. The trim removed 1 base at V and 12 bases at J, leaving 13 bases unmatched. CDR3 nucleotide sequence: TGTGCCAGCAGCTTAGATGAAGTCGCGAGGACTAGACAGTATTTT. Its protein product is CASSLDEVARTRQYF.

The V gene is TRBV3-1, the J gene TRBJ2-2, with D uncertain. V was clipped by 3 bases and J by 2 bases, with 1 base between them. Germline loops: CDR1 LGHDT, CDR2 YNNKEL (reference sequence). This CDR3 has 12 residues. CDR3: CASSHNTGELFF. The CDR3 DNA sequence: TGTGCCAGCAGCCACAACACCGGGGAGCTGTTTTTT.